What follows are 15 T cell receptor beta chains derived from one specimen sequenced in a study of T cells after yellow fever vaccination. TCRdb independently ran MiXCR on the 5' RACE reads; one entry per CDR3 protein. Of 400,000 to 650,000 distinct CDR3 sequences listed, roughly a fifth are singletons. Material: PBMCs, obtained 21 days after the first yellow fever vaccination. Receptors originate from a man aged 18 to 30 who received the YFV17D yellow fever vaccine.

This clonotype was seen ten or more times. The chain is built from TRBV11-2 and TRBJ2-1; 9 bases are shared with TRBD2. This CDR3 has 19 residues. The germline gives CDR1 SGHAT, CDR2 FQNNGV. The V gene end was trimmed by 3 bases and the J gene end by 0 bases; junction bases not matched to a gene: 12. The CDR3 coding sequence is TGTGCCAGCAGCTTTAGGGTGGGGGGTAGCGGGGGCTCCTACAATGAGCAGTTCTTC. Protein product: CASSFRVGGSGGSYNEQFF.

This clonotype has just a few counts. The chain has TRBV4-3 and TRBJ2-3, with TRBD1 matching over 7 bases. CDR1 is LGHNA and CDR2 is YSLEER in the germline V gene. This CDR3 contains 17 residues. V lost 3 bases to trimming and J lost 0 bases; unmatched junction nucleotides: 9. The CDR3 coding sequence is TGCGCCAGCAGCCAGGGAGACAGGGACGGGAGCACAGATACGCAGTATTTT. Amino acids: CASSQGDRDGSTDTQYF.

V and J are TRBV20-1 and TRBJ1-2; D call uncertain. This CDR3 has 10 residues. Germline CDR1 reads DFQATT; CDR2 reads SNEGSKA (reference sequence). Trimming cost V 3 bases and J 4 bases, with 3 bases left between them. The CDR3 sequence: CSASPYGYTF. The CDR3 DNA reads TGCAGTGCTAGCCCCTATGGCTACACCTTC.

This clonotype was seen only a few times. The chain couples TRBV7-9 to TRBJ1-2; 7 bases agree with TRBD1. From germline, CDR1 is SEHNR and CDR2 FQNEAQ (reference sequence). Trimming removed 5 bases from V and 4 bases from J; junction bases left unmatched: 7. The CDR3 has 14 amino acids. This CDR3 is CASSARRGTYGYTF. For the CDR3, the DNA is TGTGCCAGCAGCGCCCGCAGGGGGACCTATGGCTACACCTTC.

Only a few counts were recorded for this clonotype. This rearrangement joins TRBV10-3 to TRBJ1-3; D is uncertain. This CDR3 spans 16 amino acids. Trimming removed 7 bases from V and 1 base from J, with 17 bases in between. CDR1 is ENHRY, CDR2 SYGVKD, per germline. The CDR3 nucleotides are TGTGCCATCACCCCAGATGAAGACAATTCTGGAAACACCATATATTTT. It specifies CAITPDEDNSGNTIYF.

In its sample, this clonotype was seen many times. The chain employs TRBV7-2 and TRBJ2-1; D gene ambiguous. The CDR3 has 12 residues. Trimming pared 3 bases from V and 10 bases from J, leaving 10 bases between. Germline CDR1 reads SGHTA; CDR2 reads FQGNSA. CDR3 loop: CASSFGRVEQFF. In DNA, the CDR3 is TGTGCCAGCAGCTTCGGACGTGTGGAGCAGTTCTTC. Supplemented by reference TRBV7-2 and TRBJ2-1, the full variable domain reads GAGVSQSPSNKVTEKGKDVELRCDPISGHTALYWYRQSLGQGLEFLIYFQGNSAPDKSGLPSDRFSAERTGGSVSTLTIQRTQQEDSAVYLCASSFGRVEQFFGPGTRLTVL.

The chain carries TRBV10-3 and TRBJ2-3; TRBD2 matches 7 bases. The CDR3 totals 15 residues. Germline V gene lookup returns CDR1 ENHRY and CDR2 SYGVKD. Losses at the gene ends were 6 bases for V and 0 bases for J; bases not matched to a gene: 6. The CDR3 reads CAIRGKRGSTDTQYF. Here the CDR3 DNA reads TGTGCCATCAGGGGGAAGCGGGGAAGCACAGATACGCAGTATTTT.

The chain employs TRBV10-3 and TRBJ1-2; D might be TRBD1 (6 bases). Germline values: CDR1 ENHRY, CDR2 SYGVKD. CDR3 length: 14 amino acids. Trimming stripped 0 bases from V and 8 bases from J, with 13 bases between. CDR3 nucleotides: TGTGCCATCAGTGAGTCGCAGGGGATGGACGGCTACACCTTC. As protein: CAISESQGMDGYTF.

In this sample, this clonotype turned up many times. J is TRBJ1-5 and V is TRBV7-8; tentative D call: TRBD1 (6 bases). The CDR3 totals 16 residues. Trimming shortened V by 3 bases and J by 0 bases, and 12 bases separated the two germline ends. Germline CDR1 is SGHVS and CDR2 is FQNEAQ. The CDR3 DNA reads as TGTGCCAGCAGCTTGGGGGCGGGAAATAGCAATCAGCCCCAGCATTTT. Its translation is CASSLGAGNSNQPQHF.

This clonotype is termed medium-sized (0.01 to 0.1%). The chain combines TRBV7-9 with TRBJ2-1; 7 nucleotides match TRBD2. The CDR3 sequence is 15 residues long. The V gene end was trimmed by 1 base and the J gene end by 5 bases; junction bases not matched to a gene: 5. Germline CDR1 and CDR2: SEHNR and FQNEAQ (reference sequence). CDR3: CASSLVGAGNNEQFF. In DNA form, the CDR3 reads TGTGCCAGCAGCTTAGTTGGAGCGGGGAACAATGAGCAGTTCTTC.

This clonotype appeared a few times. J is TRBJ2-3 and V is TRBV6-1; D ambiguous. V was pared by 7 bases and J by 2 bases, with 10 bases between. The CDR3 has 13 amino acids. CDR1 is MNHNS and CDR2 is SASEGT in the germline V gene. Here the CDR3 reads CASKDRNTDTQYF. For the CDR3, the DNA is TGTGCCAGCAAGGATCGGAACACAGATACGCAGTATTTT.

The CDR3 DNA reads TGCGCCAGCAGCCCGGGACTAGCGGGGGCAAGCTACAATGAGCAGTTCTTC. It yields the protein CASSPGLAGASYNEQFF. The chain joins TRBV5-1 to TRBJ2-1, with 14 bases aligning to TRBD2. Germline V gene data show CDR1 as SGHRS and CDR2 as YFSETQ. The CDR3 covers 17 residues. The V and J ends lost 4 bases and 3 bases, in that order; junction bases with no gene match: 6.

This chain connects TRBV11-2 to TRBJ2-1, with D possibly being TRBD1 (5 bases). V gave up 6 bases and J gave up 2 bases, with 8 bases separating them. The CDR3 length is 13 residues. The germline V gene encodes CDR1 SGHAT and CDR2 FQNNGV. This chain's CDR3 is CASRQGTYNEQFF. The CDR3 coding sequence is TGTGCCAGCAGGCAGGGAACCTACAATGAGCAGTTCTTC.

This clonotype was observed a handful of times. The gene calls are TRBV12-3 or TRBV12-4 and TRBJ2-1, with 7 nucleotides matching TRBD1. This CDR3 contains 13 residues. V shed 7 bases and J 5 bases; nucleotides not matched to a gene: 5. The CDR3 DNA sequence: TGTGCCAGCACCAGGGGGAGCAACAATGAGCAGTTCTTC. This encodes CASTRGSNNEQFF.

This rearrangement joins TRBV6-1 to TRBJ2-1, with 8 bases matching TRBD2. CDR1 is MNHNS and CDR2 is SASEGT in the germline V gene. With 6 bases clipped from V and 12 bases from J, the junction kept 13 bases outside the gene matches. The CDR3 has 14 residues. The CDR3 region is CASSPSGRGGLQFF. CDR3 bases: TGTGCCAGCAGCCCCTCCGGCCGCGGGGGGCTGCAGTTCTTC.